This T cell receptor (beta chain) comes out of a study of Ad26.COV2.S vaccination and SARS-CoV-2 variants. V lost 5 bases, J lost 4 bases, and 4 bases stayed unmatched. Germline V gene data show CDR1 as SGHAT and CDR2 as FQNNGV. The CDR3 loop spans 15 amino acids. A word on this clone: Its specificity is not known.

As to treatment: about 20 received Ad26.COV2.S at low or high dose, single or two shots; several received placebo; per-sample allocation not given. Samples came from day 63 after the first vaccine or placebo injection. The study's findings and limits: Non-spike TCR breadth did not differ much between vaccine and placebo recipients.

The table came from immunoSEQ multiplex PCR; TCRdb's copy has only in-frame clones and leaves some out. The table lists about 410,000 clones, about nine tenths of them singletons. The source is a person between 18 and 65 years old who received the Ad26.COV2.S COVID-19 vaccine or a placebo. The rearrangement joins TRBV11-2 to TRBJ2-1; 11 bases fit TRBD2. Material: peripheral blood, obtained in a trial of Ad26.COV2.S vaccine versus placebo. The CDR3 here is CASSILAGEYNEQFF. DNA of the CDR3: TGTGCCAGCAGCATACTAGCGGGGGAGTACAATGAGCAGTTCTTC.